This entry is about one T cell receptor (beta chain). The target antigen is unknown. The V gene lost 11 bases and the J gene lost 13 bases, with 30 bases spanning the gap. The CDR3 contains 15 residues. Germline loops: CDR1 SGHTA, CDR2 FQGNSA. The sample is drawn from a study of blood T cells in healthy people across ages. Together with a sample-barcoded 5' primer, a J-beta primer mix was included in a second PCR lasting about 7 to 12 cycles. A single record per CDR3 protein comes from TCRdb applying MiXCR to the 5' RACE reads. The sample contains roughly 900,000 distinct CDR3 sequences, roughly 48% of which appear only once. Study findings and constraints: TCR beta diversity tracked closely with naive T cell percentage. Calculation of diversity from one million T cells yielded estimates considered to be underestimates.

Specimen: blood. This chain connects TRBV7-2 to TRBJ2-1; either TRBD1 or TRBD2 may supply D (6 bases each). The origin of this receptor is a man aged 25 to 45 in good health. CDR3 sequence reads: CAQKGGLDSSSTQFF. DNA for the CDR3: TGTGCCCAGAAGGGGGGATTGGACAGTTCATCGACCCAGTTCTTC.